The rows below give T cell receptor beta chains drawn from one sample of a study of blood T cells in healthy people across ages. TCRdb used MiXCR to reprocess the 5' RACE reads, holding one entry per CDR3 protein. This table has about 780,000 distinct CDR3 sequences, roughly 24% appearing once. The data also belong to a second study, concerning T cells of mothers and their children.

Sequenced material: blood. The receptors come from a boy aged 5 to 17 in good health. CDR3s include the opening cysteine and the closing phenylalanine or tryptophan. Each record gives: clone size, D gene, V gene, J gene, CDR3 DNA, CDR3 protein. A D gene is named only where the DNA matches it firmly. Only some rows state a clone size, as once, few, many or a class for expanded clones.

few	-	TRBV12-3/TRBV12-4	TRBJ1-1	TGTGCCAGCAGTCTTCGAATGAGCACTGAAGCTTTCTTT	CASSLRMSTEAFF
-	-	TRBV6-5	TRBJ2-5	TGTGCCGACAGGCGCATACCTCAAGAGACCCAGTACTTC	CADRRIPQETQYF
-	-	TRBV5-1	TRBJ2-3	TGCGCCAGCAGCATAACCGGGACCGGGTTTGGTACAGATACGCAGTATTTT	CASSITGTGFGTDTQYF
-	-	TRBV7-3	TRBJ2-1	TGTGCCAGCAGCTTACGGGGTCCTTCCTACAATGAGCAGTTCTTC	CASSLRGPSYNEQFF
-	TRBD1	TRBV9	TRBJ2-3	TGTGCCAGCAGCGTTCAGGGGGCGCGGGGAGATACGCAGTATTTT	CASSVQGARGDTQYF
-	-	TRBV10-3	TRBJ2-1	TGTGCCATCAGTGAGGCAGGTGAGGGGTTATACAATGAGCAGTTCTTC	CAISEAGEGLYNEQFF
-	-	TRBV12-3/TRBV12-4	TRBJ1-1	TGTGCCAGCATGTATTGGGGCTCCAACACTGAAGCTTTCTTT	CASMYWGSNTEAFF
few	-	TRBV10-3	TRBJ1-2	TGTGCCATCAGTGGGGCCCAGGGGTATGGCTACACCTTC	CAISGAQGYGYTF
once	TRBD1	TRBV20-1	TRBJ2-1	TGCAGTGCGAGGGGGCCGAGGTGGAATGAGCAGTTCTTC	CSARGPRWNEQFF
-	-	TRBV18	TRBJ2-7	TGTGCCAGCTCACCCCCGACAGACACCTACGAGCAGTACTTC	CASSPPTDTYEQYF
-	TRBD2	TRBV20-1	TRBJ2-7	TGCAGTGCCATAAGACCGGGACTAGCTACCTACGAGCAGTACTTC	CSAIRPGLATYEQYF
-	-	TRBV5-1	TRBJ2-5	TGCGCCAGCAGTCCTCGGACTACCCAAGAGACCCAGTACTTC	CASSPRTTQETQYF
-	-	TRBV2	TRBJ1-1	TGTGCCAGCAGCGCGGGTCTTGCCACTGAAGCTTTCTTT	CASSAGLATEAFF
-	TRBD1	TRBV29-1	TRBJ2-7	TGCAGCGTTGAATACGGACAGGAGAACTCCTACGAGCAGTACTTC	CSVEYGQENSYEQYF
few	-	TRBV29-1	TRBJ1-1	TGCAGCGTTGAAGGCAGGGTTCGCACTGAAGCTTTCTTT	CSVEGRVRTEAFF
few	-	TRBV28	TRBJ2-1	TGTGTCAGCAGTTTTAATGAGCAGTTCTTC	CVSSFNEQFF
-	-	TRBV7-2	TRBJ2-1	TGTGCCAGCAGTCCACAGAGAAATGAGCAGTTCTTC	CASSPQRNEQFF
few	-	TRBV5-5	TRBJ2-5	TGTGCCAGCAGCTTGGGGCAGGGAAAGGGGACCCAGTACTTC	CASSLGQGKGTQYF
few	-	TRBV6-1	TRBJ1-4	TGTGCCAGCAGTCTCCCACCCCCGAACGGGATTGAAAAACTGTTTTTT	CASSLPPPNGIEKLFF
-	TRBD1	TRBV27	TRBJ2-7	TGTGCCAGCAGTTTAGGCGGGACAGGGGTTCTCGAGCAGTACTTC	CASSLGGTGVLEQYF
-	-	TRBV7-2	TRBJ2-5	TGTGCCAGCAGCTTCGCCGACCCCCAAAGGACCCAGTACTTC	CASSFADPQRTQYF
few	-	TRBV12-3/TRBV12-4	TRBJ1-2	TGTGCCAGCCGACAGCTCTATGGCTACACCTTC	CASRQLYGYTF
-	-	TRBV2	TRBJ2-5	TGTGCCAGCAGTGAGAATTCCGGGGCGCGAGAGACCCAGTACTTC	CASSENSGARETQYF
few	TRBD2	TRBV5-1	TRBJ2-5	TGCGCCAGCAGCAAAGCAGCGGGACAAGAGACCCAGTACTTC	CASSKAAGQETQYF
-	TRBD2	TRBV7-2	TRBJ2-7	TGTGCCAACAGCTTCGAGCGGGGGGACGAGCAGTACTTC	CANSFERGDEQYF
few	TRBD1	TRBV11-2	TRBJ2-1	TGTGCCAGCAGCTCGGACAGGATGATTTCCTACAATGAGCAGTTCTTC	CASSSDRMISYNEQFF
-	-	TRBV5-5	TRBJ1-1	TGTGCCAGCAGCCTGGGGACCCACGGAAGTGAAGCTTTCTTT	CASSLGTHGSEAFF
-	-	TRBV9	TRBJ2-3	TGTGCCAGCAGCGTAGGAACAGCCCCGAACCGAGATACGCAGTATTTT	CASSVGTAPNRDTQYF
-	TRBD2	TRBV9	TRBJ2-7	TGTGCCAGCAGCGTAGACGGGGGGGAGTCCTTTCACGAGCAGTACTTC	CASSVDGGESFHEQYF
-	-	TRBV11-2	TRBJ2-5	TGTGCCAGCAGCTTAATCGGAGGGGATCAAGAGACCCAGTACTTC	CASSLIGGDQETQYF
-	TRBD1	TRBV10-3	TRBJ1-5	TGTGCCATCAGTCCCGGGACAGGGGTTTTTCAGCCCCAGCATTTT	CAISPGTGVFQPQHF
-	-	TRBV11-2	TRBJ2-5	TGTGCCAGCAGCTTAGACATGAGTTGGGACTCCCAAGAGACCCAGTACTTC	CASSLDMSWDSQETQYF
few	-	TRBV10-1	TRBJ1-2	TGCGCCAGCAGTGAAGCCAGGACGGGTGGCTACACCTTC	CASSEARTGGYTF
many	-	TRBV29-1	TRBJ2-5	TGCAGCCACCGCGGGCAGAAGGGAGAGACCCAGTACTTC	CSHRGQKGETQYF
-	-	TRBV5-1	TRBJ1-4	TGCGCCAGCAGACCTAGGGGGGACAATGAAAAACTGTTTTTT	CASRPRGDNEKLFF
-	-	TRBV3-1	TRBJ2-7	TGTGCCAGCAGCAAGACCGGAGATTTCCACGAGCAGTACTTC	CASSKTGDFHEQYF
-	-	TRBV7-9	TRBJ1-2	TGTGCCAGCAGCTACGATGGCCGGGTTGGCTATGGCTACACCTTC	CASSYDGRVGYGYTF
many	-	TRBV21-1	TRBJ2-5	TGTGCCAGCAGCAAATCTTGCGAAAAAGGGCAAGAGACCCAGTACTTC	CASSKSCEKGQETQYF
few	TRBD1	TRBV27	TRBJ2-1	TGTGCCAGCAGTTACTACAGGGGGCAGAGTGAGCAGTTCTTC	CASSYYRGQSEQFF
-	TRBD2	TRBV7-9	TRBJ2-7	TGTGCCAGCACCAATCTAGCGGGAGGTTCGGAGCAGTACTTC	CASTNLAGGSEQYF
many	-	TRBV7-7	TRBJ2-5	TGTGCTAGCAGCTTCCTATTTAGAGAGACCCAGTACTTC	CASSFLFRETQYF
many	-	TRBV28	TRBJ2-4	TGTGCCAGCAGTCCACCTGGGAACTACATTCAGTACTTC	CASSPPGNYIQYF
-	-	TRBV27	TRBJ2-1	TGTGCCAGCAGTGACTGGGCGGGCTCCTACAATGAGCAGTTCTTC	CASSDWAGSYNEQFF
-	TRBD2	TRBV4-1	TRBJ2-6	TGCGCCTGCGGAGGCGGGGGGGCTCCCGGGGCCAACGTCCTGACTTTC	CACGGGGAPGANVLTF
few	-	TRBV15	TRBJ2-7	TGTGCCACCAGCAGAGTCATCGGGGCCGAGCAGTACTTC	CATSRVIGAEQYF
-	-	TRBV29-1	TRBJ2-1	TGCAGCGCACATCACAATGAGCAGTTCTTC	CSAHHNEQFF
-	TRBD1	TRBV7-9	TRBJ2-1	TGTGCCAGCAGCTTAAGAGGGGGCTATTACAATGAGCAGTTCTTC	CASSLRGGYYNEQFF
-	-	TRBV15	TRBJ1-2	TGTGCCACCAGCAGATTGGGAAGGGAATCTAACTATGGCTACACCTTC	CATSRLGRESNYGYTF
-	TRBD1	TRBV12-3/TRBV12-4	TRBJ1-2	TGTGCCAGCAGGGAACTACAGGGGGCGGTAAATGGTTACACCTTC	CASRELQGAVNGYTF
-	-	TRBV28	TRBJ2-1	TGTGCCAGCAGTTTATCTCAGGGTCCCAATGAGCAGTTCTTC	CASSLSQGPNEQFF
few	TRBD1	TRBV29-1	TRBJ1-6	TGCAGCGCCCTGACAGGGCCCCTTAATTCACCCCTCCACTTT	CSALTGPLNSPLHF
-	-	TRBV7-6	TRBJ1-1	TGTGCCAGCAGCCAACGACAAGCAGGCGCCAACGCTGAAGCTTTCTTT	CASSQRQAGANAEAFF